This TCR beta chain was documented in a study of T-cell memory formation after mild COVID-19. Study in general: Largely donor-specific sequence clusters came from a couple of donors.

General study points: Pre-infection memory held some responding clones, suggesting pre-existing cross-reactive T cells responded. Clones contracting over day 15 to 85 were CD4/CD8 balanced, with later expanders leaning CD4+.

The CDR3 runs 15 residues. The germline V and J ends were trimmed by 5 bases and 0 bases, with 14 bases remaining between them. In germline, CDR1 is LNHNV, CDR2 YYDKDF (reference sequence). A single record per CDR3 protein comes from TCRdb applying MiXCR to the 5' RACE reads. The sample includes nearly 110,000 distinct CDR3 sequences, about 18% seen only once; the top ten take 25% to 30%. A remark on this clonotype: Its antigen remains unidentified.

This chain joins TRBV15 and TRBJ2-7; a weak D match, TRBD2 (7 bases). The sequenced sample was PBMCs or a T cell subset sorted from them (not recorded which). This clonotype originated in an adult woman who had mild COVID-19 (a few samples of this study predate the infection). Cell type and time point are not known. CDR3 in DNA: TGTGCCACCAGCCGGGGGGACAAGCCCTCCTACGAGCAGTACTTC. Its protein product is CATSRGDKPSYEQYF. Full variable domain (remainder filled in from reference TRBV15 and TRBJ2-7): DAMVIQNPRYQVTQFGKPVTLSCSQTLNHNVMYWYQQKSSQAPKLLFHYYDKDFNNEADTPDNFQSRRPNTSFCFLDIRSPGLGDTAMYLCATSRGDKPSYEQYFGPGTRLTVT.